These 28 T cell receptor beta chains were sequenced from one sample in a study of shared clonotypes between healthy human individuals. Libraries were prepared by immunoSEQ multiplex PCR; TCRdb keeps only in-frame clonotypes and omits some of them. The repertoire holds around 300,000 clones, with 80% to 90% as singletons. The sequencing input was memory CD8+ T cells sorted from blood. As to subset: CD45RO+ cells pooled with CCR7-negative TemRA cells. These receptors originate from a man between 18 and 29 years old in good health.

CDR3 protein: CASRLGDRRRNPYEQYF. The DNA for the CDR3 is TGTGCAAGTCGCTTAGGGGACAGGCGTCGAAATCCCTACGAGCAGTACTTC. This sequence joins TRBV12-2 and TRBJ2-7; the D call of TRBD1 is as the table states it, not checked on the DNA. TRBV12-2 is annotated as a pseudogene. The CDR3 contains 17 residues.

The V gene is TRBV2, the J gene TRBJ2-5, with 8 bases lining up with TRBD1. Germline CDR1 is SNHLY and CDR2 is FYNNEI. V dropped 4 bases and J dropped 4; count of bases not matched to a gene: 8. The CDR3 spans 15 residues. The DNA of the CDR3 is TGTGCCAGCAGTGGGTCAGGGGGCTATCGAGAGACCCAGTACTTC. Translation: CASSGSGGYRETQYF. Complete variable domain (other parts from reference TRBV2 and TRBJ2-5): EPEVTQTPSHQVTQMGQEVILRCVPISNHLYFYWYRQILGQKVEFLVSFYNNEISEKSEIFDDQFSVERPDGSNFTLKIRSTKLEDSAMYFCASSGSGGYRETQYFGPGTRLLVL.

The chain employs TRBV6-5 and TRBJ2-2, with 9 nucleotides matching TRBD1. The V segment lost 5 bases and the J segment 5 bases; nucleotides outside the gene matches: 6. The CDR3 runs 15 residues. Germline V lookup: CDR1 MNHEY, CDR2 SVGAGI. CDR3 sequence: CASSTGGMGTGELFF. The CDR3 DNA reads TGTGCCAGCAGTACAGGGGGCATGGGTACCGGGGAGCTGTTTTTT.

The rearrangement uses TRBV10-1 and TRBJ2-2; D is undetermined. Germline CDR1 WNHNN, CDR2 SYGVQD (reference sequence). The V and J ends lost 4 bases and 0 bases respectively, with 6 bases between them. The CDR3 is 14 amino acids. For the CDR3, the DNA is TGCGCCAGCAGTGCAGACCCGAACACCGGGGAGCTGTTTTTT. As protein: CASSADPNTGELFF.

The chain carries TRBV27 and TRBJ2-3, with D hard to call. Trimming shortened V by 4 bases and J by 1 base, and 15 bases separated the two germline ends. The CDR3 covers 16 residues. Germline V gene lookup returns CDR1 MNHEY and CDR2 SMNVEV (reference sequence). The CDR3 sequence: CASSSLQRWGTDTQYF. CDR3 DNA: TGTGCCAGCAGTTCCCTCCAGCGATGGGGCACAGATACGCAGTATTTT.

V and J are TRBV28 and TRBJ2-1, with D perhaps assigned TRBD1 or TRBD2 (5 bases each). Deletions cut 7 bases from V and 7 bases from J, with 14 bases between. In germline, CDR1 is MDHEN, CDR2 SYDVKM. The CDR3 totals 13 residues. The CDR3 loop is CASKWPGRNEQFF. DNA for the CDR3: TGTGCCAGCAAGTGGCCGGGGCGGAATGAGCAGTTCTTC. The whole variable domain, filled in from reference TRBV28 and TRBJ2-1, reads DVKVTQSSRYLVKRTGEKVFLECVQDMDHENMFWYRQDPGLGLRLIYFSYDVKMKEKGDIPEGYSVSREKKERFSLILESASTNQTSMYLCASKWPGRNEQFFGPGTRLTVL.

CDR3: CASSYSTDHEKLFF. DNA of the CDR3: TGTGCCAGCAGTTATTCGACAGATCATGAAAAACTGTTTTTT. This chain links TRBV6-5 with TRBJ1-4, with D possibly matching TRBD1 (5 bases). The germline CDR1 and CDR2 sequences are MNHEY and SVGAGI. This CDR3 has 14 residues. V lost 3 bases to trimming and J lost 6 bases, with 11 bases between them.

The chain recombines TRBV7-6 with TRBJ2-1; 8 nucleotides match TRBD1. Germline CDR1 is SGHVS and CDR2 is FNYEAQ. J gave up 8 bases and V 4 bases, and 7 bases lay outside the gene matches. The CDR3 is made up of 14 amino acids. CDR3 sequence: CASSSHAGGYEQFF. DNA of the CDR3: TGTGCCAGCAGCTCTCATGCAGGGGGCTATGAGCAGTTCTTC.

The V and J genes are TRBV6-1 and TRBJ2-3; 12 nucleotides agree with TRBD2. Germline CDR1 MNHNS, CDR2 SASEGT. The CDR3 is 17 amino acids. J lost 0 bases, V lost 2 bases, and 3 bases had no gene match. The CDR3 coding sequence is TGTGCCAGCAGTGAATGGACTAGCGGGACTAGCACAGATACGCAGTATTTT. This gives the protein CASSEWTSGTSTDTQYF.

The chain couples TRBV2 to TRBJ1-6, with a possible D match to TRBD1 (6 bases). CDR3 size: 13 residues. CDR1 SNHLY and CDR2 FYNNEI come from the germline V gene. The germline V and J ends were trimmed by 6 bases and 8 bases, with 11 bases remaining between them. The CDR3 region is CASRAGGDSPLHF. The CDR3 DNA follows: TGTGCCAGCAGGGCGGGGGGCGATTCACCCCTCCACTTT.

Only one count was recorded for this clone. The chain recombines TRBV27 with TRBJ2-7; 8 bases map to TRBD1. J gave up 7 bases and V 7 bases, and 12 bases lay outside the gene matches. This CDR3 has 14 amino acids. Germline-derived CDR1 and CDR2 are MNHEY and SMNVEV (reference sequence). The CDR3 reads CASTRTGSPREQYF. The DNA of the CDR3 is TGTGCCAGCACACGGACAGGGTCCCCCAGGGAGCAGTACTTC.

The chain has TRBV7-9 and TRBJ1-2, with 8 bases identical to TRBD1. Germline assignment: CDR1 SEHNR and CDR2 FQNEAQ (reference sequence). V was pared by 5 bases and J by 2 bases, with 4 bases of the junction left unmatched. The CDR3 runs 14 residues. In DNA form, the CDR3 reads TGTGCCAGCAGCCTGGGACAGGACAACTATGGCTACACCTTC. This encodes CASSLGQDNYGYTF.

The chain uses TRBV7-9 and TRBJ2-7, with 7 bases that match TRBD2. The CDR3 is made up of 14 amino acids. The ends lost 8 bases at V and 4 bases at J; junction bases unmatched: 11. Germline V gene sequence: CDR1 SEHNR, CDR2 FQNEAQ (reference sequence). CDR3 sequence reads: CASGNRGVGYEQYF. The CDR3 DNA is TGTGCCAGCGGCAATCGGGGGGTTGGGTACGAGCAGTACTTC.

The rearrangement uses TRBV7-9 and TRBJ1-3; D unresolved. V shed 3 bases and J shed 0 bases, with 12 bases lying between them. The CDR3 is 16 residues long. CDR1 SEHNR and CDR2 FQNEAQ come from the germline V gene (reference sequence). The CDR3 region is CASSLGGVFSGNTIYF. CDR3 nucleotides: TGTGCCAGCAGCTTGGGCGGTGTTTTCTCTGGAAACACCATATATTTT. The variable domain in full, with the rest retrieved from reference TRBV7-9 and TRBJ1-3, is DTGVSQNPRHKITKRGQNVTFRCDPISEHNRLYWYRQTLGQGPEFLTYFQNEAQLEKSRLLSDRFSAERPKGSFSTLEIQRTEQGDSAMYLCASSLGGVFSGNTIYFGEGSWLTVV.

The chain couples TRBV11-2 to TRBJ2-5; D is perhaps TRBD2 (7 bases). The end of the DNA is better explained by TRBJ2-7, so the J call may be wrong. Germline lookup yields CDR1 SGHAT and CDR2 FQNNGV. CDR3 size: 11 residues. CDR3 sequence: CASGGGDEQYF. In DNA, the CDR3 is TGTGCCAGTGGGGGGGGCGACGAGCAGTACTTC.

This clone has only one observation. The CDR3: CASSFGTSGSPLHF. CDR3 in DNA: TGTGCCAGCAGTTTCGGGACCAGCGGATCACCCCTCCACTTT. This chain links TRBV28 with TRBJ1-6; D is possibly TRBD1 (5 bases). This CDR3 is 14 amino acids long. Germline CDR1 reads MDHEN; CDR2 reads SYDVKM. Trimming left V 3 bases short and J 10 bases short, with 13 bases between. The full variable domain, its missing parts supplied by reference TRBV28 and TRBJ1-6, is DVKVTQSSRYLVKRTGEKVFLECVQDMDHENMFWYRQDPGLGLRLIYFSYDVKMKEKGDIPEGYSVSREKKERFSLILESASTNQTSMYLCASSFGTSGSPLHFGNGTRLTVT.

The chain has TRBV30 and TRBJ1-1; D gene unclear. Germline V CDR1 and CDR2: GTSNPN, SVGIG (reference sequence). V lost 1 base and J 1 base, leaving 7 bases between the germline ends. The CDR3 sequence is 13 residues long. The CDR3 nucleotides are TGTGCCTGGAGTGGTGTGGAGAACACTGAAGCTTTCTTT. Residues: CAWSGVENTEAFF.

The chain's CDR3 is CASSEGPYNSPLHF. The CDR3 nucleotides are TGTGCCAGCAGTGAAGGGCCCTATAATTCACCCCTCCACTTT. The genes are TRBV2 and TRBJ1-6; D gene unclear. Germline CDR1 reads SNHLY; CDR2 reads FYNNEI. V was cut by 1 base and J by 2 bases, with 3 bases left in between. The CDR3 totals 14 residues.

This chain uses TRBV4-1 with TRBJ1-1; the D gene is possibly TRBD1 (6 bases). The V gene lost 5 bases and the J gene lost 4 bases, with 17 bases spanning the gap. Germline CDR1 is MGHRA and CDR2 is YSYEKL. The CDR3 runs to 15 residues. CDR3 nucleotides: TGCGCCAGCAGCTCTGCTGGGGGCCTTCCCACTGAAGCTTTCTTT. Residues: CASSSAGGLPTEAFF.

The chain joins TRBV6-5 to TRBJ2-7; 8 bases are a match to TRBD2. Germline V gene data show CDR1 as MNHEY and CDR2 as SVGAGI. Trimming took 4 bases from V and 0 from J; bases not matched to a gene: 2. CDR3 length equals 14 residues. The DNA of the CDR3 is TGTGCCAGCAGTTCTAGCGGGCCCTCCTACGAGCAGTACTTC. This sequence encodes CASSSSGPSYEQYF.

On this clone: Other nucleotide sequences in the sample specify the same CDR3. The gene calls are TRBV5-5 and TRBJ2-7; D gene unclear. Trimming left V 0 bases short and J 4 bases short, with 5 bases between. The CDR3 has 12 residues. Germline V gene lookup returns CDR1 SGHKS and CDR2 YYEKEE (reference sequence). The chain's CDR3 is CASSLVGYEQYF. The CDR3 nucleotides read TGTGCCAGCAGCTTGGTTGGGTACGAGCAGTACTTC.

This clone was observed once. The chain recombines TRBV2 with TRBJ1-2; D remains ambiguous. CDR1 is SNHLY and CDR2 is FYNNEI in the germline V gene. CDR3 size: 11 residues. V lost 8 bases and J lost 6, with 10 bases in between. CDR3 bases: TGTGCCAGCTGCCTGCGGGATGGCTACACCTTC. Encoded protein: CASCLRDGYTF.

J is TRBJ2-7 and V is TRBV27, with 10 bases that match TRBD2. CDR3 length: 17 amino acids. J was trimmed by 3 bases and V by 3 bases; bases with no gene match: 11. CDR1 is MNHEY, CDR2 SMNVEV, per germline (reference sequence). The CDR3 region has the DNA TGTGCCAGCAGTTTTTCAGCGGGAGGGCCAGGGGGCTACGAGCAGTACTTC. This encodes CASSFSAGGPGGYEQYF.

The chain joins TRBV9 to TRBJ1-2, with a tentative D call TRBD1 (5 bases). The germline CDR1 and CDR2 sequences are SGDLS and YYNGEE. V was cut by 4 bases and J by 2 bases, with 12 bases left in between. The CDR3 spans 14 residues. The CDR3 bases are TGTGCCAGCAGCACACAAGGACAAAACTATGGCTACACCTTC. This translates into CASSTQGQNYGYTF.

This chain connects TRBV28 to TRBJ2-7, with 8 bases matching TRBD1. Germline V gene data show CDR1 as MDHEN and CDR2 as SYDVKM. CDR3 length: 16 amino acids. V shed 4 bases and J 2 bases; nucleotides not matched to a gene: 10. CDR3 sequence (DNA): TGTGCCAGCAGTTCTAGATACAGGGGGGTCCCCTACGAGCAGTACTTC. Amino acid sequence: CASSSRYRGVPYEQYF. The full variable domain, its missing parts supplied by reference TRBV28 and TRBJ2-7, is DVKVTQSSRYLVKRTGEKVFLECVQDMDHENMFWYRQDPGLGLRLIYFSYDVKMKEKGDIPEGYSVSREKKERFSLILESASTNQTSMYLCASSSRYRGVPYEQYFGPGTRLTVT.

The genes are TRBV5-1 and TRBJ2-2, with a weak D call TRBD2 (5 bases). The CDR3 length is 16 residues. In germline, CDR1 is SGHRS, CDR2 YFSETQ. V was cut by 1 base and J by 0 bases, with 10 bases left in between. In nucleotides, the CDR3 is TGCGCCAGCAGCTTGTGGGCCGGGGCGAACACCGGGGAGCTGTTTTTT. Its translation is CASSLWAGANTGELFF.

The chain joins TRBV4-1 to TRBJ1-1; D may be TRBD1 (5 bases). The CDR3 consists of 16 residues. The germline gives CDR1 MGHRA, CDR2 YSYEKL. Between the trimmed V and J ends, which lost 5 bases and 5 bases, there was a span of 21 bases. CDR3 residues: CASSEGQGGWETEAFF. CDR3 DNA: TGCGCCAGCAGCGAAGGGCAGGGCGGTTGGGAGACTGAAGCTTTCTTT.

V and J are TRBV7-3 and TRBJ1-6; weak D call: TRBD1 (5 bases). This CDR3 spans 14 amino acids. The V gene's germline CDR1 is SGHTA and CDR2 FQGTGA. With 4 bases removed from V and 6 bases from J, the gap between germline ends came to 10 bases. The DNA of the CDR3 is TGTGCCAGCAGCTGGGGGGTTGGTAATTCACCCCTCCACTTT. As protein: CASSWGVGNSPLHF.